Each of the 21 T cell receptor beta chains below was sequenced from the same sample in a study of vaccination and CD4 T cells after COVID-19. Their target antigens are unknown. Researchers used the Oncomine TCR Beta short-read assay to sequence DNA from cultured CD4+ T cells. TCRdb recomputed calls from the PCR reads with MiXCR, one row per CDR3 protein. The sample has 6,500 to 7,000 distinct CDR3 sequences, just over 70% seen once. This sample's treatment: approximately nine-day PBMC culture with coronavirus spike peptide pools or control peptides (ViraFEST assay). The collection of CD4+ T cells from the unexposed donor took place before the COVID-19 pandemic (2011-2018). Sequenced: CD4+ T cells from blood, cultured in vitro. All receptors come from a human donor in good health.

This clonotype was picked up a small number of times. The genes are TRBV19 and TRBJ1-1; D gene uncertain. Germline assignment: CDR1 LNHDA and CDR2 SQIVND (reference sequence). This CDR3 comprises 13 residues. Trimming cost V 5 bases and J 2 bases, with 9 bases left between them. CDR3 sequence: CASSPPYNTEAFF. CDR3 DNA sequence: TGTGCCAGTAGTCCCCCCTATAACACTGAAGCTTTCTTT.

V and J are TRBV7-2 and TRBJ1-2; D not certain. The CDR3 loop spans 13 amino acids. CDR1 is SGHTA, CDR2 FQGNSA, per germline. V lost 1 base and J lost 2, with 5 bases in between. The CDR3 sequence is CASSLEGNYGYTF. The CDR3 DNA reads TGTGCCAGCAGCTTAGAGGGAAACTATGGCTACACCTTC. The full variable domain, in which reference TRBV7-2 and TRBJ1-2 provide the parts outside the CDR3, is GAGVSQSPSNKVTEKGKDVELRCDPISGHTALYWYRQSLGQGLEFLIYFQGNSAPDKSGLPSDRFSAERTGGSVSTLTIQRTQQEDSAVYLCASSLEGNYGYTFGSGTRLTVV.

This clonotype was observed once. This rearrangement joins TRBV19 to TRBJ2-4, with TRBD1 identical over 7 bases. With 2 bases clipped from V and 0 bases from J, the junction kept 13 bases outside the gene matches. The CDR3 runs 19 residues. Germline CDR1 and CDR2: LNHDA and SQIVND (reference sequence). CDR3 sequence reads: CASSITAGTEKLAKNIQYF. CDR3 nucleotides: TGTGCCAGTAGTATAACGGCAGGGACAGAGAAACTAGCCAAAAACATTCAGTACTTC.

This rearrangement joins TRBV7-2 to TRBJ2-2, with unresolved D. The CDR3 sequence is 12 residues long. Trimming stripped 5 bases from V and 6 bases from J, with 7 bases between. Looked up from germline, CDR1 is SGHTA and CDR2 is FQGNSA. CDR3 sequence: CASSEPPGELFF. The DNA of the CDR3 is TGTGCCAGCAGCGAACCCCCCGGGGAGCTGTTTTTT. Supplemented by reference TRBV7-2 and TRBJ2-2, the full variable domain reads GAGVSQSPSNKVTEKGKDVELRCDPISGHTALYWYRQSLGQGLEFLIYFQGNSAPDKSGLPSDRFSAERTGGSVSTLTIQRTQQEDSAVYLCASSEPPGELFFGEGSRLTVL.

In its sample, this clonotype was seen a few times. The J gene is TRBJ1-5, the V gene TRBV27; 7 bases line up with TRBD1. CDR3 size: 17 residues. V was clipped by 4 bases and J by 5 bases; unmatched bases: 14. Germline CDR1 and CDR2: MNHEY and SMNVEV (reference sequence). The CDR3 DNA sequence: TGTGCCAGCAGTTCTTATCGGGAACAGGGGAGGGATCAGCCCCAGCATTTT. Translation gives CASSSYREQGRDQPQHF.

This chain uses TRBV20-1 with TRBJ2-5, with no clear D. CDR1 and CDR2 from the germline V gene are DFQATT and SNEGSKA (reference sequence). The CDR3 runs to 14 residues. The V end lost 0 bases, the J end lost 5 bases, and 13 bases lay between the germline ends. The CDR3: CSARDETGSETQYF. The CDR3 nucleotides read TGCAGTGCTAGAGATGAGACCGGTAGTGAGACCCAGTACTTC.

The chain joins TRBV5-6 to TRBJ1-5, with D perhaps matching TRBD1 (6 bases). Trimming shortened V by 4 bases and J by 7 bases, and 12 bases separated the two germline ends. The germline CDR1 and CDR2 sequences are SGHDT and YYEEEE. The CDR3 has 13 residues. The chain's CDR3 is CASSEQGTQPQHF. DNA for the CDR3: TGTGCCAGCAGCGAACAGGGCACCCAGCCCCAGCATTTT. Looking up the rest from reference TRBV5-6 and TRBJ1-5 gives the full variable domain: DAGVTQSPTHLIKTRGQQVTLRCSPKSGHDTVSWYQQALGQGPQFIFQYYEEEERQRGNFPDRFSGHQFPNYSSELNVNALLLGDSALYLCASSEQGTQPQHFGDGTRLSIL.

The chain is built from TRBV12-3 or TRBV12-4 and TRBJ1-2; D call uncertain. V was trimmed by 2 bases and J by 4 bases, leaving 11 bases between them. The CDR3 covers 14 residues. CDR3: CASSLSVAGYGYTF. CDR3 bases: TGTGCCAGCAGTTTAAGTGTAGCAGGCTATGGCTACACCTTC.

The CDR3 reads CATSTVGRLAVKETQYF. The CDR3 coding sequence is TGTGCCACCAGCACTGTTGGCAGGCTAGCGGTAAAAGAGACCCAGTACTTC. The chain has TRBV15 and TRBJ2-5, with 7 bases that match TRBD2. V was pared by 4 bases and J by 3 bases, with 14 bases of the junction left unmatched. CDR1 is LNHNV and CDR2 is YYDKDF in the germline V gene (reference sequence). This CDR3 is 17 amino acids long.

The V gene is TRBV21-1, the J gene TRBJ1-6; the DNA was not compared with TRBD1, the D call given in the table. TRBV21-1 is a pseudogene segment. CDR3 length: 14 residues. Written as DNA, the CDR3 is TGTGCCAGCAGCAGGACAGGGAGGAATTCACCCCTCCACTTT. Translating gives CASSRTGRNSPLHF.

The CDR3 reads CASSYPGQGPEAFF. The CDR3 DNA is TGTGCCAGCAGTTATCCGGGACAGGGGCCTGAAGCTTTCTTT. J is TRBJ1-1 and V is TRBV6-2 or TRBV6-3, with 10 positions matching TRBD1. The CDR3 is 14 amino acids. J was trimmed by 6 bases and V by 3 bases; bases with no gene match: 4. CDR1 and CDR2 from the germline V gene are MNHEY and SVGEGT.

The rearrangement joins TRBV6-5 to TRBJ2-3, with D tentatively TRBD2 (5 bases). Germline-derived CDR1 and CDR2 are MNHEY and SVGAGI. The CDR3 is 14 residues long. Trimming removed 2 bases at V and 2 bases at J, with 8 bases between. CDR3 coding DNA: TGTGCCAGCAGTTACAATCGGGACACAGATACGCAGTATTTT. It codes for CASSYNRDTDTQYF.

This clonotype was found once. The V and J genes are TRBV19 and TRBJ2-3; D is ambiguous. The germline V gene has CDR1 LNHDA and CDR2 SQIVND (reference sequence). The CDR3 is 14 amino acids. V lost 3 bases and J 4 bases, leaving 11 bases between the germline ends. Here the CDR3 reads CASSINKPSDTQYF. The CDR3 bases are TGTGCCAGTAGTATCAATAAACCCTCAGATACGCAGTATTTT. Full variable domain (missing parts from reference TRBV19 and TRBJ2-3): DGGITQSPKYLFRKEGQNVTLSCEQNLNHDAMYWYRQDPGQGLRLIYYSQIVNDFQKGDIAEGYSVSREKKESFPLTVTSAQKNPTAFYLCASSINKPSDTQYFGPGTRLTVL.

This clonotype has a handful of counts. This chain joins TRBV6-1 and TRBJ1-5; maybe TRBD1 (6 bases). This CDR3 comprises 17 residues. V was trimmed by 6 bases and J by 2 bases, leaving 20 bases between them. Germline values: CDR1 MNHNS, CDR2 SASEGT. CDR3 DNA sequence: TGTGCCAGCAGAACCATAAGCTACAGGGACGGCAATCAGCCCCAGCATTTT. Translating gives CASRTISYRDGNQPQHF.

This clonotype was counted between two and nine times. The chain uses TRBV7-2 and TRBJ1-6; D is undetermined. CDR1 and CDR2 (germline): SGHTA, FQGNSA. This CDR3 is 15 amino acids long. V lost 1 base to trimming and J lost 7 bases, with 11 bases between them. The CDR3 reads CASSLGMDLNSPLHF. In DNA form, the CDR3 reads TGTGCCAGCAGCTTAGGGATGGATCTCAATTCACCCCTCCACTTT.

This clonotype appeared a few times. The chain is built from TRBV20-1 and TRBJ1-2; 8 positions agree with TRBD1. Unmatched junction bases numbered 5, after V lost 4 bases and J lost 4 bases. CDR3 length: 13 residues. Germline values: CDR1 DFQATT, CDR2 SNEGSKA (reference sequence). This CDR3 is CSAKDRDIYGYTF. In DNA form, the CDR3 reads TGCAGTGCTAAGGACAGGGACATCTATGGCTACACCTTC.

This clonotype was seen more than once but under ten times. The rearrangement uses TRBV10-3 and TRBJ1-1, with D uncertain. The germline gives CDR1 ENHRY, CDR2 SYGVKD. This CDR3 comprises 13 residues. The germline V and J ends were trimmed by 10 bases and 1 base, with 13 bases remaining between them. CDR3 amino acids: CASKEISNTEAFF. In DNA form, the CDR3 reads TGTGCCAGCAAAGAGATCTCGAACACTGAAGCTTTCTTT.

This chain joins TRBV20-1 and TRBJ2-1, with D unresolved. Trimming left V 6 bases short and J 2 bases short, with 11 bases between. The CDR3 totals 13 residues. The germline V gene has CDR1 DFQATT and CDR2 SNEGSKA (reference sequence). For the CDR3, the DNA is TGCAGTGCCGCGATCCGGGCCTACAATGAGCAGTTCTTC. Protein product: CSAAIRAYNEQFF.

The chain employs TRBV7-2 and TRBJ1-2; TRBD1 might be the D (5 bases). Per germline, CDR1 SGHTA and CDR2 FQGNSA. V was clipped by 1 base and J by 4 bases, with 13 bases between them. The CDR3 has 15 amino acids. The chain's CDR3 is CASSLDRPEIYGYTF. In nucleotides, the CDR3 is TGTGCCAGCAGCTTAGACAGGCCGGAAATCTATGGCTACACCTTC.

The CDR3 coding sequence is TGTGCCACCAGCAGACCGGGGGCGGCAGATACGCAGTATTTT. The encoded protein is CATSRPGAADTQYF. The gene calls are TRBV15 and TRBJ2-3; D is possibly TRBD1 or TRBD2 (6 bases each). The germline V and J ends were trimmed by 2 bases and 4 bases, with 10 bases remaining between them. There are 14 residues in the CDR3. Germline-derived CDR1 and CDR2 are LNHNV and YYDKDF (reference sequence).

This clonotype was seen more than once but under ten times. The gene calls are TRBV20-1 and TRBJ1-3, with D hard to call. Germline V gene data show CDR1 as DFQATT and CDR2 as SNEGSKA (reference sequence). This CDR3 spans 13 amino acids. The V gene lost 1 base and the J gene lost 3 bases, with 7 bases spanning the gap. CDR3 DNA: TGCAGTGCTAGAGGGGCTGGTGGAAACACCATATATTTT. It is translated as CSARGAGGNTIYF.